The 17 T cell receptor beta chains below come from one sample, sequenced in a study of cytomegalovirus exposure and HLA in healthy donors. Only in-frame clones appear in the TCRdb table, and some are missing; sequencing was by immunoSEQ multiplex PCR. The table records 150,000 to 200,000 clones, more than 80% of them present only once. Sequences were obtained from PBMCs. These receptors were obtained from a woman between 18 and 29 years old in good health and CMV-seropositive.

The genes are TRBV19 and TRBJ2-5; 7 bases line up with TRBD1. This CDR3 has 15 amino acids. The germline CDR1 and CDR2 sequences are LNHDA and SQIVND (reference sequence). Losses at the gene ends were 8 bases for V and 0 bases for J; bases not matched to a gene: 9. Written as DNA, the CDR3 is TGTGCCAGTCAACGAGGGGGCCGGTACCAAGAGACCCAGTACTTC. This encodes CASQRGGRYQETQYF.

The chain recombines TRBV28 with TRBJ1-2; TRBD1 might be the D (5 bases). The CDR3 has 18 residues. CDR1 MDHEN and CDR2 SYDVKM come from the germline V gene. The V end was cut by 4 bases, the J end by 2 bases, with 23 bases between. The CDR3 region has the DNA TGTGCCAGCAGTTACCCCCTTGTGGGACTTCCCCCGAACTATGGCTACACCTTC. Translated, it gives CASSYPLVGLPPNYGYTF.

The CDR3 coding sequence is TGTGCCAGCAGTGCCGGGGGGGGTGAAGCTTTCTTT. This translates into CASSAGGGEAFF. V and J are TRBV6-4 and TRBJ1-1; a possible D gene is TRBD1 (5 bases). V was pared by 4 bases and J by 7 bases, with 10 bases between. The V gene's germline CDR1 is MRHNA and CDR2 SNTAGT. The CDR3 contains 12 residues.

This clone was counted once. The rearrangement joins TRBV20-1 to TRBJ2-7; TRBD1 matches 8 bases. CDR1 and CDR2 from the germline V gene are DFQATT and SNEGSKA (reference sequence). The CDR3 loop spans 11 amino acids. V lost 6 bases and J lost 6; bases outside the gene matches: 4. CDR3 sequence: CSATGDGEQYF. DNA for the CDR3: TGCAGTGCGACAGGGGATGGCGAGCAGTACTTC.

The chain links TRBV6-1 to TRBJ1-6; maybe TRBD1 (6 bases). Germline lookup yields CDR1 MNHNS and CDR2 SASEGT. V gave up 3 bases and J gave up 0 bases, with 9 bases separating them. The CDR3 is 16 amino acids. The CDR3 DNA reads as TGTGCCAGCAGTGAGGACAGAAGCTCCTATAATTCACCCCTCCACTTT. This encodes CASSEDRSSYNSPLHF.

The chain links TRBV6-6 to TRBJ1-6; D possibly corresponds to TRBD1 (6 bases). The CDR3 is made up of 13 amino acids. Germline assignment: CDR1 MNHNY and CDR2 SVGAGI (reference sequence). The V and J ends lost 6 bases and 7 bases respectively, with 10 bases between them. The CDR3: CASRWTVNSPLHF. CDR3 DNA: TGTGCCAGCAGATGGACAGTCAATTCACCCCTCCACTTT.

The CDR3 protein is CASSLEGGAGNTIYF. The CDR3 coding sequence is TGTGCCAGCAGTTTGGAGGGGGGGGCTGGAAACACCATATATTTT. The rearrangement uses TRBV28 and TRBJ1-3; the D gene is possibly TRBD1 (6 bases). V gave up 3 bases and J gave up 2 bases, with 11 bases separating them. Per germline, CDR1 MDHEN and CDR2 SYDVKM. The CDR3 has 15 residues.

The genes are TRBV2 and TRBJ1-5, with TRBD1 identical over 8 bases. The CDR3 extends over 15 amino acids. Germline V gene data show CDR1 as SNHLY and CDR2 as FYNNEI. V dropped 1 base and J dropped 5; count of bases not matched to a gene: 4. Written as DNA, the CDR3 is TGTGCCAGCAGTGAAGGGGACAGGATAGATCAGCCCCAGCATTTT. Its protein product is CASSEGDRIDQPQHF. The entire variable domain, with the rest obtained from reference TRBV2 and TRBJ1-5, is as follows: EPEVTQTPSHQVTQMGQEVILRCVPISNHLYFYWYRQILGQKVEFLVSFYNNEISEKSEIFDDQFSVERPDGSNFTLKIRSTKLEDSAMYFCASSEGDRIDQPQHFGDGTRLSIL.

This chain links TRBV27 with TRBJ1-5, with D unresolved. Germline CDR1 MNHEY, CDR2 SMNVEV (reference sequence). This CDR3 has 13 residues. The V end lost 5 bases, the J end lost 5 bases, and 10 bases lay between the germline ends. The CDR3 loop is CASSTTAYQPQHF. CDR3 coding DNA: TGTGCCAGCAGTACAACAGCCTATCAGCCCCAGCATTTT.

This chain joins TRBV5-1 and TRBJ2-6, with 8 bases aligning to TRBD1. CDR1 and CDR2 (germline): SGHRS, YFSETQ. Unmatched junction bases numbered 14, after V lost 4 bases and J lost 2 bases. The length of the CDR3 is 19 residues. The CDR3 is CASSPRTGRISPGANVLTF. The CDR3 DNA sequence: TGCGCCAGCAGCCCCCGGACAGGGAGAATATCACCTGGGGCCAACGTCCTGACTTTC.

The J gene is TRBJ2-5, the V gene TRBV18; tentatively, D is TRBD1 (6 bases). This CDR3 contains 14 residues. Germline V gives CDR1 KGHSH, CDR2 LQKENI. V dropped 2 bases and J dropped 3 bases, with 10 bases sitting between them. This CDR3 is CASSPMTGEETQYF. In DNA form, the CDR3 reads TGTGCCAGCTCACCAATGACAGGCGAAGAGACCCAGTACTTC.

The chain combines TRBV5-1 with TRBJ2-5, with 9 bases matching TRBD2. This CDR3 region has 16 residues. Germline V lookup: CDR1 SGHRS, CDR2 YFSETQ. V lost 1 base and J lost 2; bases outside the gene matches: 6. The CDR3 sequence: CASSLRAGGSQETQYF. CDR3 DNA: TGCGCCAGCAGCTTGCGGGCGGGAGGGAGTCAAGAGACCCAGTACTTC.

The rearrangement uses TRBV5-6 and TRBJ2-1, with 9 bases matching TRBD1. In germline, CDR1 is SGHDT, CDR2 YYEEEE. The V gene end was trimmed by 4 bases and the J gene end by 2 bases; junction bases not matched to a gene: 10. The CDR3 contains 17 residues. Here the CDR3 DNA reads TGTGCCAGCAGCCCTGATTGGGGGACAGGGACCTACAATGAGCAGTTCTTC. Its translation: CASSPDWGTGTYNEQFF.

The chain joins TRBV5-6 to TRBJ1-4; no clear D. From germline, CDR1 is SGHDT and CDR2 YYEEEE. V lost 2 bases to trimming and J lost 4 bases, with 18 bases between them. The length of the CDR3 is 17 residues. The CDR3 DNA reads as TGTGCCAGCAGCTTCTGGTTCTCGAAGACTTATAATGAAAAACTGTTTTTT. This gives the protein CASSFWFSKTYNEKLFF.

The genes are TRBV28 and TRBJ1-2, with a possible D match to TRBD1 (6 bases). Germline assignment: CDR1 MDHEN and CDR2 SYDVKM. CDR3 length: 13 residues. Trimming stripped 5 bases from V and 4 bases from J, with 11 bases between. CDR3 in DNA: TGTGCCAGCAGTCGAATCAGGGGCTATGGCTACACCTTC. It specifies CASSRIRGYGYTF.

CDR3 sequence (DNA): TGTGCCAGCAGCTTCGGAGGGACCGGGGAGCTGTTTTTT. Protein product: CASSFGGTGELFF. The V and J genes are TRBV11-3 and TRBJ2-2; possibly TRBD2 for D (6 bases). Per the germline V gene, CDR1 is SGHNT and CDR2 is YENEEA. Trimming pared 3 bases from V and 5 bases from J, leaving 7 bases between. The CDR3 is made up of 13 amino acids.

This clone was detected once. The chain links TRBV5-6 to TRBJ2-1, with D maybe TRBD2 (5 bases). Trimming removed 3 bases at V and 3 bases at J, with 22 bases between. Germline V gene lookup returns CDR1 SGHDT and CDR2 YYEEEE. The CDR3 spans 18 residues. Here the CDR3 DNA reads TGTGCCAGCAGCTCGACGGTTGCGGTAGTTCGGGACTACAATGAGCAGTTCTTC. Its translation is CASSSTVAVVRDYNEQFF.